This T cell receptor beta chain was recorded in a study of blood T cell repertoires in COVID-19. CDR1 is SGHNT, CDR2 YENEEA, per germline. This CDR3 region has 16 residues. After removal of 5 bases from V and 4 bases from J, the junction contained 12 bases not matched to a gene. Assay: immunoSEQ multiplex PCR; the TCRdb copy retains only in-frame clones and omits some. The sample holds fewer than 200,000 clones; roughly nine tenths are singletons and the top ten take around 21%. Material: peripheral blood. This receptor was obtained from a man in his 70s with active or convalescent COVID-19. The V gene is TRBV11-3, the J gene TRBJ2-3, with 7 bases fitting TRBD1. CDR3 amino acids: CASSRTKGTVPDTQYF. The DNA for the CDR3 is TGTGCCAGCAGCCGCACTAAGGGGACAGTCCCAGATACGCAGTATTTT.